This T cell receptor beta chain came from a study of cytotoxic CD8 clonotypes in ibrutinib-treated CLL. Overall study findings and caveats: Among the clonotypes, public ones were uncommon and contracted or held stable on treatment. Whereas clonality rose at ibrutinib response, it declined toward baseline at progression. Sampling schedules were unmatched across sustained-remission and progressing patients. Pretreatment clonality was elevated relative to age-matched healthy donors and paralleled circulating CD8+ T-cell counts.

Concerning this clone itself: Antigen: not known.

Germline V gene lookup returns CDR1 SGHVS and CDR2 FQNEAQ. The CDR3 contains 14 residues. V was cut by 2 bases and J by 4 bases, with 12 bases left in between. Only in-frame clones appear in the TCRdb table, and some are missing; sequencing was by immunoSEQ multiplex PCR. Here the sample spans roughly 58,000 clones, roughly 54% being singletons. This chain links TRBV7-8 with TRBJ2-7; D unclear. The starting material was PBMCs, obtained at disease progression, from a patient treated with ibrutinib. The TCR originated in a human donor with chronic lymphocytic leukemia. CDR3 in amino acids: CASSLSESSYEQYF. The CDR3 nucleotides are TGTGCCAGCAGCTTAAGTGAGAGTTCGTACGAGCAGTACTTC.